One and the same sample provided the 3 T cell receptor beta chains below, sequenced in a study of response to subunit inactivated influenza vaccine. TCRdb reprocessed the RT-PCR reads with MiXCR, giving one entry per CDR3 protein. The sample has under 550,000 distinct CDR3 sequences; less than 10% are singletons. The sample in question was PBMCs from blood, obtained less than 30 months after vaccination. The origin of the receptors is a man aged 50 to 75 who received an inactivated influenza vaccine.

The rearrangement uses TRBV11-2 and TRBJ1-2; D might be TRBD1 (6 bases). CDR1 is SGHAT, CDR2 FQNNGV, per germline. The germline V and J ends were trimmed by 5 bases and 3 bases, with 13 bases remaining between them. The CDR3 runs 14 residues. CDR3 DNA sequence: TGTGCCAGCAGCCTGCCCACAGGGTACTATGGCTACACCTTC. Translation: CASSLPTGYYGYTF.

This clonotype was seen ten or more times. The rearrangement links TRBV7-2 to TRBJ2-7, with TRBD1 matching 10 bases. After removal of 6 bases from V and 2 bases from J, the junction contained 4 bases not matched to a gene. Germline CDR1 reads SGHTA; CDR2 reads FQGNSA. The CDR3 loop spans 14 amino acids. CDR3 residues: CASSRDRGTYEQYF. CDR3 nucleotides: TGTGCCAGCAGTAGGGACAGGGGTACCTACGAGCAGTACTTC.

This clonotype has a count of ten or more. J is TRBJ1-6 and V is TRBV4-2, with D unclear. The germline gives CDR1 LGHNA, CDR2 YNFKEQ. The CDR3 sequence is 15 residues long. With 1 base removed from V and 2 bases from J, the gap between germline ends came to 6 bases. The CDR3 region is CASSQGRTYNSPLHF. The CDR3 DNA follows: TGTGCCAGCAGCCAAGGACGGACCTATAATTCACCCCTCCACTTT.